This TCR beta chain was recovered during a study of blood T cell repertoires in COVID-19 (TCRdb year 2020). Context from the whole study: Samples covering the acute and convalescent phases of COVID-19 were provided by collaborators in the United States, Italy and Spain. The material from the prospective study consisted of cDNA or gDNA derived from T cells, B-cell-depleted T cells, or PBMCs. Subjects who had been exposed to COVID-19, were actively infected with it, or had recovered from it provided the deeply sampled blood TCRbeta repertoires that made up the dataset. A freely available public database, intended as a resource for researchers studying the immune response to SARS-CoV-2, is where the repertoires were released. The samples were drawn from the first 160 participants of the ongoing ImmuneRACE study and from over 950 subjects provided by 6 global collaborators. A de-identified subject ID, COVID-19 status, age in years and sex were almost always included in the sample metadata. Where available, HLA class I and class II types were taken from metadata supplied by the sample provider and were not determined by assay-based typing. Results the study describes overall, beyond this receptor: The quantity of clinical and demographic metadata differed by source and by participant and was supplied without curation.

Whole blood was collected in K2EDTA tubes by collaborating institutions according to the institutions' own protocols. For TCRbeta analysis, collaborator samples were shipped as frozen whole blood, as isolated PBMCs, or as DNA extracted from either sample type. TCRbeta CDR3 regions were amplified from genomic DNA using the immunoSEQ Assay, a bias-controlled multiplex PCR. Turning to the authors' computational methods: The number of nucleated cells in each sample was estimated from the amplification of reference gene primers within the assay. Sequence reads were collapsed and filtered to measure the absolute abundance of every unique TCRbeta CDR3 rearrangement. For each sample, productive Simpson clonality was calculated by taking the square root of Simpson's diversity index across productive rearrangements. The source is immuneACCESS, and TCRdb retained only in-frame sequences with V and J called. Part of the clones is not carried over; for the studies checked, unresolved V genes explain less than half of this, and the remainder is unexplained. The V and J calls and clone size were taken over from that table, and D and trimming were inferred from the DNA. The sample table contains under 200,000 clones; only one count was recorded for roughly 84% of them. Around 2.4% of the sample is held by the ten biggest clonotypes.

To note about this clone: What this receptor recognizes is not known. Within one base of it there is no much larger clone, and no base qualities were kept.

V was cut back by 5 bases and J by 5 bases, leaving a gap of 13 bases between them. CDR1 LNHDA and CDR2 SQIVND were looked up in the germline V gene (reference sequence). Inclusive of the bounding cysteine and phenylalanine, the CDR3 is 14 residues long. Of the read, only the CDR3 DNA is kept; its 42 bases are in frame from base 1. The chain links TRBV19 with TRBJ1-5, with TRBD1 tentatively as D gene (5 bases match). Sequencing was carried out using peripheral blood. The TCR originated in a human donor with acute or convalescent COVID-19. The donor label of this sample is uncertain. The CDR3 in this case is CASSGNVRDQPQHF. The DNA sequence is as follows: TGTGCCAGTAGTGGCAATGTCAGGGATCAGCCCCAGCATTTT.